Below, 4 T cell receptor beta chains from the same sample are listed, as sequenced in a study of regulatory T cells in long-lasting Graves disease. Time point noted: newly diagnosed GD, antithyroid drugs for less than 3 months. After RNA was extracted from PBMCs, the TCR library was made from it. TCR beta libraries were built with iRepertoire HTBI primers and Arm-PCR of CDR3 regions. TCRdb independently ran MiXCR on the multiplex PCR reads; one entry per CDR3 protein. The sample includes under 500,000 distinct CDR3 sequences, about a sixth of them seen just once. The same data also contributed to another study, on T cells in Graves' hyperthyroidism and ophthalmopathy.

The specimen was peripheral blood mononuclear cells (PBMCs), collected at new diagnosis, from a patient treated with antithyroid drugs. These TCRs come from a woman between 25 and 40 years old with Graves disease.

This clonotype was counted at least ten times. The chain joins TRBV12-3 or TRBV12-4 to TRBJ1-1; D not certain. Trimming took off 2 bases at V and 8 bases at J, with 12 bases between the two ends. CDR3 length equals 13 residues. This CDR3 reads CASSLPSTEEAFF. In nucleotides, the CDR3 is TGTGCCAGCAGTTTACCATCGACCGAAGAAGCTTTCTTT.

The sample holds many counts of this clonotype. CDR3 loop: CAWSSGTGYMNTEAFF. CDR3 bases: TGTGCCTGGAGTTCCGGGACAGGGTACATGAACACTGAAGCTTTCTTT. The chain couples TRBV30 to TRBJ1-1, with 9 bases matching TRBD1. CDR3 length: 16 amino acids. The V gene end was trimmed by 2 bases and the J gene end by 0 bases; junction bases not matched to a gene: 7. Looked up from germline, CDR1 is GTSNPN and CDR2 is SVGIG (reference sequence).

This clonotype was seen repeatedly, ten times or more. The chain couples TRBV29-1 to TRBJ1-5; TRBD1 matches 7 bases. The V gene's germline CDR1 is SQVTM and CDR2 ANQGSEA. Losses at the gene ends were 4 bases for V and 6 bases for J; bases not matched to a gene: 9. The CDR3 runs to 14 residues. The chain's CDR3 is CSVVGTGVGQPQHF. The CDR3, as DNA: TGCAGCGTTGTGGGTACAGGGGTGGGTCAGCCCCAGCATTTT.

The chain carries TRBV29-1 and TRBJ1-1; a weak D match, TRBD1 (6 bases). From germline, CDR1 is SQVTM and CDR2 ANQGSEA. The CDR3 spans 16 residues. Trimming left V 4 bases short and J 0 bases short, with 18 bases between. This CDR3 reads CSVGPWGDTLNTEAFF. The CDR3 DNA is TGCAGCGTTGGGCCCTGGGGGGACACATTGAACACTGAAGCTTTCTTT.